This T cell receptor (beta chain) was sequenced in a study of blood T cell repertoires in COVID-19 (dated by TCRdb to 2018 to 2021). With regard to the full study: Collaborator samples came from the United States, Italy and Spain and covered acute and convalescent phases of COVID-19. The prospective study material was composed of cDNA or gDNA derived from T cells, B-cell-depleted T cells, or PBMCs. The dataset comprised deeply sampled blood TCRbeta repertoires from subjects exposed to, actively infected with, or recovered from COVID-19. The repertoires were released in a freely available public database intended as a resource for research on the immune response to SARS-CoV-2. The samples were drawn from two sources: the first 160 participants of the ongoing ImmuneRACE study, and fewer than 1,500 subjects contributed by 6 global collaborators. A de-identified subject ID, COVID-19 status, age in years and sex were almost always included in the sample metadata. Where available, HLA class I and class II types were obtained from metadata supplied by the sample provider rather than from assay-based typing.

Results and caveats for the whole study, not just this receptor: The amount of clinical and demographic metadata varied by source and participant and was provided uncurated.

CDR1 and CDR2, per the germline V gene (reference sequence), are DFQATT and SNEGSKA. V lost 3 bases and J lost 12 bases; the stretch between them is 8 bases long. From the cysteine up to the phenylalanine, the CDR3 has a length of 10 residues. The CDR3 DNA has 30 bases and is translated from base 1. Collaborating institutions collected whole blood in K2EDTA tubes following their own protocols. Collaborator samples were shipped for TCRbeta analysis as frozen whole blood, isolated PBMCs, or DNA extracted from either sample type. The immunoSEQ Assay, a bias-controlled multiplex PCR, was used to amplify TCRbeta CDR3 regions from genomic DNA. For the original study's pipeline: The number of nucleated cells in each sample was estimated from the amplification of reference gene primers within the assay. To quantify the absolute abundance of each unique TCRbeta CDR3 rearrangement, sequence reads were collapsed and filtered. For each sample, productive Simpson clonality was calculated by taking the square root of Simpson's diversity index across productive rearrangements. The source is immuneACCESS, and TCRdb retained only in-frame sequences with V and J called. Part of the clones is not carried over; for the studies checked, unresolved V genes explain less than half of this, and the remainder is unexplained. V and J calls and clone size follow that table, whereas D and trimming were derived from the DNA. The sample table records about 130,000 clones; more than 80% of these occur just once. 12% of the sample is held by the ten biggest clonotypes.

This clone was counted a few times. There is no known antigen for this receptor. Within one base of it there is no much larger clone, and no base qualities were kept. The sequence came from a woman aged 60-70 years with acute or convalescent COVID-19. Sample: peripheral blood. The rearranged chain carries TRBV20-1 and TRBJ1-4; a tentative D call is TRBD1 (5 bases match). CDR3 sequence: CSASWGELFF. The DNA sequence is given as TGCAGTGCTAGTTGGGGGGAACTGTTTTTT.